A selection of T cell receptor beta chains follows, all from one sample in a study of T-cell memory formation after mild COVID-19. TCRdb reanalysed the 5' RACE reads using MiXCR and keeps one entry per CDR3 protein. The data contain over 12,000 distinct CDR3 sequences, 20% to 25% of them seen just once; the ten biggest clones take up 50% to 65%. The sample comprised PBMCs or a T cell subset sorted from them (not recorded which). The receptors shown here come from a man between 18 and 29 years old who had mild COVID-19 (a few samples of this study predate the infection). Cell type and time point are not known. The CDR3 runs from the conserved cysteine through the conserved F or W. Each record gives: J gene, V gene, CDR3 length, CDR3 protein.

>TRBJ2-2|TRBV7-2|14
CASSPDRITGELFF
>TRBJ1-4|TRBV6-5|11
CASSFNEKLFF
>TRBJ2-3|TRBV6-2/TRBV6-3|16
CASTPTPGPRTDTQYF
>TRBJ2-1|TRBV2|14
CARGAAGLRDEQFF
>TRBJ1-1|TRBV6-2/TRBV6-3|14
CASRTSQANTEAFF
>TRBJ1-2|TRBV6-6|15
CASSDRVRTNYGYTF
>TRBJ1-5|TRBV5-5|15
CASSLWAGLNQPQHF
>TRBJ2-5|TRBV9|15
CASSVAKRGYETQYF
>TRBJ2-1|TRBV27|14
CASSGTSGGHSQFF
>TRBJ2-1|TRBV29-1|13
CSVGGRGPTGQFF
>TRBJ2-7|TRBV5-6|13
CASSLSHTYEQYF
>TRBJ1-1|TRBV7-9|13
CASSRTVNTEAFF
>TRBJ2-5|TRBV9|16
CASSARTSGDQETQYF
>TRBJ2-3|TRBV6-2/TRBV6-3|16
CASSQTAGALTDTQYF
>TRBJ2-7|TRBV7-9|15
CASSLAGGASYEQYF
>TRBJ2-7|TRBV5-6|12
CASSSGPYEQYF
>TRBJ2-5|TRBV7-8|14
CASELGGGSRTQYF
>TRBJ1-5|TRBV6-2/TRBV6-3|17
CASSSAGGGHFNQPQHF